This is a list of T cell receptor beta chains from one sample in a study of blood T cell repertoires in COVID-19. Repertoires were generated with immunoSEQ multiplex PCR, while TCRdb's copy carries only in-frame clones and drops some. The sample includes tens of thousands of clones, more than 65% of them seen just once. What was sequenced was peripheral blood. These receptors came from a human donor in a cohort sampled during active COVID-19. Both conserved end residues are part of each CDR3. D genes are given only for firm matches. Part of the rows lack a size; the others show once, few, many or a class for expanded clones.

J	size	V	D	DNA	CDR3
TRBJ2-2	NA	TRBV28	TRBD1	TGTGCCAGCACCCAAGGGGGGACAGGGAACACCGGGGAGCTGTTTTTT	CASTQGGTGNTGELFF
TRBJ2-7	NA	TRBV12-3/TRBV12-4	NA	TGTGCCAGCAGCAGGGTCGGATACGAGCAGTACTTC	CASSRVGYEQYF
TRBJ1-3	NA	TRBV15	NA	TGTGCCACCAGCAGAGATCCCAGGGTGTCGGGAAACACCATATATTTT	CATSRDPRVSGNTIYF
TRBJ2-2	NA	TRBV7-2	TRBD1	TGTGCCAGCAGCCCGCGACAGGGGGCGAACACCGGGGAGCTGTTTTTT	CASSPRQGANTGELFF
TRBJ2-1	NA	TRBV5-1	TRBD1	TGCGCCAGCAGGAGACAGGGATCCACATACAATGAGCAGTTCTTC	CASRRQGSTYNEQFF
TRBJ2-4	NA	TRBV7-3	TRBD2	TGTGCCAGCAGCTTTAGCGGGAAGGGGGACATTCAGTACTTC	CASSFSGKGDIQYF
TRBJ1-2	once	TRBV6-4	TRBD1	TGTGCCAGCAGCCCAGACAGGGCCGGGGGCGGCTACACCTTC	CASSPDRAGGGYTF
TRBJ1-6	NA	TRBV7-4	TRBD1	TGTGCCAGCAGCTTAGAGGGGACAGGGGAGGGTAATTCACCCCTCCACTTT	CASSLEGTGEGNSPLHF
TRBJ2-5	NA	TRBV10-3	NA	TGTGCCATCAGTGAGTTAGGCAGGGGAGAGACCCAGTACTTC	CAISELGRGETQYF
TRBJ2-1	NA	TRBV27	NA	TGTGCCAGCAGCGACTTTACATCCTACAATGAGCAGTTCTTC	CASSDFTSYNEQFF
TRBJ1-2	NA	TRBV6-5	TRBD1	TGTGCCAGCAGTTCTCGGGACAGCTCGGGCTACACCTTC	CASSSRDSSGYTF
TRBJ2-5	NA	TRBV9	NA	TGTGCCAGCAGCCCCCACGGACAGCAAGAGACCCAGTACTTC	CASSPHGQQETQYF
TRBJ2-5	once	TRBV7-2	NA	TGTGCCAGCAGCTTAGATCCTCCTTCGGAGACCCAGTACTTC	CASSLDPPSETQYF
TRBJ2-2	NA	TRBV21-1	NA	TGTGCCATTGTTATAACGGACACCGGGGAGCTGTTTTTT	CAIVITDTGELFF
TRBJ1-1	NA	TRBV19	TRBD1	TGTGCCAGTATGGGGGACAGGAGTCACACTGAAGCTTTCTTT	CASMGDRSHTEAFF
TRBJ2-1	NA	TRBV6-5	NA	TGTGCCAGCAGTTACCGGGGCGGGACTTACAATGAGCAGTTCTTC	CASSYRGGTYNEQFF
TRBJ2-1	few	TRBV7-9	TRBD2	TGTGCCAGCAGCCTCGGGACTAGCGGGAGGGCCGCCTACAATGAGCAGTTCTTC	CASSLGTSGRAAYNEQFF
TRBJ1-3	NA	TRBV6-5	NA	TGTGCCAGCCGGTGGGGGCCCTCTGGAAACACCATATATTTT	CASRWGPSGNTIYF
TRBJ1-2	once	TRBV10-2	TRBD1	TGCGCCAGCCTCCGGGACAGCTATGGCTACACCTTC	CASLRDSYGYTF
TRBJ1-2	NA	TRBV7-2	TRBD1	TGTGCCAGCAGCTTAGCCGACAGGGCCAACTATGGCTACACCTTC	CASSLADRANYGYTF
TRBJ2-3	NA	TRBV11-2	TRBD1	TGTGCCAGCAGCTTAGGGGGACAGGGGGCTACGCAGTATTTT	CASSLGGQGATQYF
TRBJ2-7	NA	TRBV29-1	TRBD2	TGCAGCGTTGAGGTGTTAGCGGGCAGCTCCTACGAGCAGTACTTC	CSVEVLAGSSYEQYF
TRBJ1-5	NA	TRBV7-8	TRBD1	TGTGCCAGCAGCTTAACCGGGACAGGGGGCAATCAGCCCCAGCATTTT	CASSLTGTGGNQPQHF
TRBJ2-3	NA	TRBV5-1	TRBD2	TGCGCCAGCAGCCCGGAGACCCTAGCGGGAGGGCGTGCGCAGTATTTT	CASSPETLAGGRAQYF
TRBJ2-3	NA	TRBV11-2	NA	TGTGCCAGCAGCTCTAGTGGGAGTCCCGAGACAGATACGCAGTATTTT	CASSSSGSPETDTQYF
TRBJ2-2	NA	TRBV4-1	NA	TGCGCCAGCAGCCAAGACCTAACCGGGGAGCTGTTTTTT	CASSQDLTGELFF
TRBJ2-7	NA	TRBV11-1	TRBD1	TGTGCCAGCTCCTGGACAGGGGCCTCCTACGAGCAGTACTTC	CASSWTGASYEQYF
TRBJ2-7	NA	TRBV11-2	TRBD1	TGTGCCACCGGGACAGTCGGCGAGCAGTACTTC	CATGTVGEQYF
TRBJ2-3	NA	TRBV6-6	TRBD2	TGTGCCAGCAGCCGGGAGGATCGTACGCAGTATTTT	CASSREDRTQYF
TRBJ2-3	NA	TRBV27	NA	TGTGCCAGCAGTTCCCGTAATAGCGGCCCAGATACGCAGTATTTT	CASSSRNSGPDTQYF
TRBJ1-1	few	TRBV5-1	NA	TGCGCCAGCAGCTTGGGGCAGGGAGGCCGGAGCACTGAAGCTTTCTTT	CASSLGQGGRSTEAFF
TRBJ2-1	NA	TRBV6-5	NA	TGTGCCAGCAGTTATCGGGGGACCTACAATGAGCAGTTCTTC	CASSYRGTYNEQFF
TRBJ1-3	NA	TRBV27	NA	TGTGCCAGCAGTTTTGGCAGGGCTGGAAACACCATATATTTT	CASSFGRAGNTIYF
TRBJ2-5	NA	TRBV7-9	NA	TGTGCCAGCAGCCCTACTAGTAGTGAGACCCAGTACTTC	CASSPTSSETQYF
TRBJ2-3	NA	TRBV15	NA	TGTGCCACCAGCAGAGGGTTAGCGTCCCAAACAGATACGCAGTATTTT	CATSRGLASQTDTQYF
TRBJ1-5	NA	TRBV28	NA	TGTGCCAGCAGTCTCACAGGGCTCGGCAATCAGCCCCAGCATTTT	CASSLTGLGNQPQHF
TRBJ2-4	once	TRBV30	NA	TGTGCCTGGAGTCAACCGGGTAGCGTGGTAGAGTACTTC	CAWSQPGSVVEYF
TRBJ1-2	NA	TRBV30	NA	TGTGCCTGGACGATTCAGGGTTATGGCTACACCTTC	CAWTIQGYGYTF
TRBJ1-2	NA	TRBV4-1	TRBD1	TGCGCCAGCAGCCAAGCGGGGAAAGACAGGGGGAACTATGGCTACACCTTC	CASSQAGKDRGNYGYTF
TRBJ1-1	NA	TRBV2	NA	TGTGCCAGCAGCAGGTGGGGGCTTGGCACTGAAGCTTTCTTT	CASSRWGLGTEAFF